Below, 9 T cell receptor beta chains from the same sample are listed, as sequenced in a study of blood T cell repertoires in COVID-19. Sequencing used immunoSEQ multiplex PCR; TCRdb keeps in-frame clones, though not all of them. This table holds more than 200,000 clones, roughly 88% found once. Sequenced material: PBMCs or T cells enriched from blood (not recorded which). The receptors shown here come from a woman younger than 45 who had been exposed to COVID-19.

The J gene is TRBJ2-7, the V gene TRBV18, with TRBD2 matching over 8 bases. The germline gives CDR1 KGHSH, CDR2 LQKENI. This CDR3 contains 17 residues. J was trimmed by 4 bases and V by 3 bases; bases with no gene match: 14. DNA for the CDR3: TGTGCCAGCTCACCCCCAATGGTAGCGGGACTCGTATACGAGCAGTACTTC. This translates into CASSPPMVAGLVYEQYF.

The chain is built from TRBV29-1 and TRBJ1-1; weak D call: TRBD1 (6 bases). This CDR3 has 13 residues. CDR1 and CDR2 from the germline V gene are SQVTM and ANQGSEA. Trimming took off 4 bases at V and 1 base at J, with 10 bases between the two ends. The DNA of the CDR3 is TGCAGCGTTGTCGGGGGGCAGAACACTGAAGCTTTCTTT. Amino acid sequence: CSVVGGQNTEAFF.

The rearrangement uses TRBV5-1 and TRBJ2-1; 11 nucleotides line up with TRBD2. Germline CDR1 is SGHRS and CDR2 is YFSETQ. The V segment lost 1 base and the J segment 7 bases; nucleotides outside the gene matches: 7. This CDR3 is built from 16 residues. The CDR3 DNA reads TGCGCCAGCAGCTTGCTCGGGCTAGCGGGAGGAAATGAGCAGTTCTTC. Amino acid sequence: CASSLLGLAGGNEQFF.

The CDR3, as DNA: TGTGCCAGTAGCTTTCGGTGGGAGGTAAGCTCCTACGAGCAGTACTTC. It yields the protein CASSFRWEVSSYEQYF. The chain joins TRBV19 to TRBJ2-7; perhaps TRBD2 as D (6 bases). The V gene's germline CDR1 is LNHDA and CDR2 SQIVND (reference sequence). The CDR3 covers 16 residues. The germline V and J ends were trimmed by 6 bases and 0 bases, with 18 bases remaining between them.

The chain recombines TRBV7-8 with TRBJ2-2; 7 bases fit TRBD1. The germline V gene has CDR1 SGHVS and CDR2 FQNEAQ. The J segment lost 5 bases and the V segment lost 3 bases, leaving 9 bases of the junction unmatched. The CDR3 is made up of 16 amino acids. The CDR3 is CASSLMQGVTTGELFF. The CDR3 DNA is TGTGCCAGCAGCTTGATGCAGGGGGTAACGACCGGGGAGCTGTTTTTT.

This clone has only one observation. The V and J genes are TRBV4-1 and TRBJ2-7, with 9 bases lining up with TRBD1. Trimming took 3 bases from V and 4 from J; bases not matched to a gene: 7. The CDR3 loop spans 15 amino acids. CDR1 MGHRA and CDR2 YSYEKL come from the germline V gene. The CDR3 reads CASSHLSGTGYEQYF. The CDR3 region has the DNA TGCGCCAGCAGCCATCTATCCGGGACAGGGTACGAGCAGTACTTC.

V is TRBV15 and J is TRBJ2-4; a possible D gene is TRBD1 (6 bases). V lost 3 bases and J lost 6, with 6 bases in between. CDR1 and CDR2 from the germline V gene are LNHNV and YYDKDF (reference sequence). The CDR3 sequence is 12 residues long. CDR3 sequence reads: CATSRDRNIQYF. The CDR3 DNA follows: TGTGCCACCAGCAGGGACAGAAACATTCAGTACTTC.

This chain connects TRBV6-5 to TRBJ1-1, with a possible D match to TRBD1 (5 bases). The germline V and J ends were trimmed by 4 bases and 6 bases, with 15 bases remaining between them. The germline CDR1 and CDR2 sequences are MNHEY and SVGAGI. This CDR3 contains 14 residues. CDR3 nucleotides: TGTGCCAGCAGTTCGCACCAGACAGTATCTGAAGCTTTCTTT. It codes for CASSSHQTVSEAFF.

V gene TRBV9 combines with J gene TRBJ2-2, with a tentative D call TRBD2 (7 bases). Trimming left V 0 bases short and J 1 base short, with 13 bases between. The CDR3 covers 17 residues. Germline-derived CDR1 and CDR2 are SGDLS and YYNGEE. As DNA, the CDR3 is TGTGCCAGCAGCGTAGACGGGGGGCGCCGGAACACCGGGGAGCTGTTTTTT. Translation gives CASSVDGGRRNTGELFF.